Listed below are T cell receptor beta chains from one sample, sequenced in a study of OX40 agonist ivuxolimab in advanced cancers. Data came from immunoSEQ multiplex PCR; TCRdb stores just in-frame clones and leaves some out. Here the sample spans approximately 77,000 clones, around 90% being singletons. The sample in question was CD4+ or CD8+ T cells sorted from blood, obtained in a trial of the OX40 agonist ivuxolimab. The source of these receptors is an adult with an advanced solid tumor such as melanoma, head and neck, liver or kidney cancer. CDR3s include the opening cysteine and the closing phenylalanine or tryptophan. Fields, in order: clone size, D gene, V gene, J gene, CDR3 DNA, CDR3 protein. A D gene is named only where the DNA matches it firmly. Not every row has a clone size; where given, it reads once, few, many or a size class.

clone_size: -
d_call: -
v_call: TRBV6-6
j_call: TRBJ2-1
cdr3_nt: TGTGCCGGCAGTTACTCGACGTGGCTCAGTCCGTTCTTC
cdr3_aa: CAGSYSTWLSPFF

clone_size: few
d_call: -
v_call: TRBV5-5
j_call: TRBJ2-7
cdr3_nt: TGTGCCAGCAGCTTGGCACAGCCTTCCTACGAGCAGTACTTC
cdr3_aa: CASSLAQPSYEQYF

clone_size: -
d_call: -
v_call: TRBV2
j_call: TRBJ1-4
cdr3_nt: TGTGCCAGCAGTCCAGGAAACCTGGAAAAACTGTTTTTT
cdr3_aa: CASSPGNLEKLFF

clone_size: -
d_call: TRBD1
v_call: TRBV7-9
j_call: TRBJ1-3
cdr3_nt: TGTGCCAGCAGCTTACGGACAGGCGACGGAAACACCATATATTTT
cdr3_aa: CASSLRTGDGNTIYF

clone_size: -
d_call: TRBD1
v_call: TRBV28
j_call: TRBJ1-4
cdr3_nt: TGTGCCAGCAGTTTACAGGGGGCAGGTGAAAAACTGTTTTTT
cdr3_aa: CASSLQGAGEKLFF

clone_size: -
d_call: -
v_call: TRBV6-1
j_call: TRBJ1-6
cdr3_nt: TGTGCCAGCAGTGCCAGACAGCGCTATAATTCACCCCTCCACTTT
cdr3_aa: CASSARQRYNSPLHF

clone_size: -
d_call: -
v_call: TRBV27
j_call: TRBJ1-1
cdr3_nt: TGTGCCAGCAGTTCCCGCGGGAGGGACACTGAAGCTTTCTTT
cdr3_aa: CASSSRGRDTEAFF

clone_size: once
d_call: -
v_call: TRBV7-2
j_call: TRBJ2-2
cdr3_nt: TGTGCCAGCAGTCTAGGGCTAGGGGCCGGGGAGCTGTTTTTT
cdr3_aa: CASSLGLGAGELFF

clone_size: -
d_call: TRBD1
v_call: TRBV18
j_call: TRBJ1-1
cdr3_nt: TGTGCCAGCTCACGGGGACAGGGTGGGAACACTGAAGCTTTCTTT
cdr3_aa: CASSRGQGGNTEAFF

clone_size: -
d_call: TRBD1
v_call: TRBV13
j_call: TRBJ1-2
cdr3_nt: TGTGCCAGCAGCTTCGACAGGGCTAACTATGGCTACACCTTC
cdr3_aa: CASSFDRANYGYTF

clone_size: once
d_call: TRBD1
v_call: TRBV19
j_call: TRBJ2-5
cdr3_nt: TGTGCCAGTAGTCGAACCTCCGGGACAGGGCCGTATGGGACCCAGTACTTC
cdr3_aa: CASSRTSGTGPYGTQYF

clone_size: once
d_call: -
v_call: TRBV7-9
j_call: TRBJ2-3
cdr3_nt: TGTGCCAGCAGCCGACAGGGGATGGGAGGGGATACGCAGTATTTT
cdr3_aa: CASSRQGMGGDTQYF

clone_size: -
d_call: -
v_call: TRBV6-5
j_call: TRBJ2-1
cdr3_nt: TGTGCCAGCGGCGGGGCATACAATGAGCAGTTCTTC
cdr3_aa: CASGGAYNEQFF

clone_size: -
d_call: -
v_call: TRBV5-1
j_call: TRBJ2-5
cdr3_nt: TGCGCCAGCAGCTTGGGTGTTGAGAGTCGAGGGGAGGAGACCCAGTACTTC
cdr3_aa: CASSLGVESRGEETQYF

clone_size: -
d_call: -
v_call: TRBV5-1
j_call: TRBJ1-6
cdr3_nt: TGCGCCAGCAGCTTGTCCCCCTCCTATAATTCACCCCTCCACTTT
cdr3_aa: CASSLSPSYNSPLHF

clone_size: -
d_call: -
v_call: TRBV30
j_call: TRBJ1-2
cdr3_nt: TGTGCCTGGAGCGGGGGGAACTATGGCTACACCTTC
cdr3_aa: CAWSGGNYGYTF